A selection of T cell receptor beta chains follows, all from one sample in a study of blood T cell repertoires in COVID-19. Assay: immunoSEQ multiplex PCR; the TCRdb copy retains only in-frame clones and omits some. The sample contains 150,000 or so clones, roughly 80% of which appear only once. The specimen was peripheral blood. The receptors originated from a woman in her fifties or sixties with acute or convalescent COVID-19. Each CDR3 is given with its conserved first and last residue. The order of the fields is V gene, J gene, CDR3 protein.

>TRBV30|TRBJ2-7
CAWSVSAGYEQYF
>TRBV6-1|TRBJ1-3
CASSEVGTGGAGSGNTIYF
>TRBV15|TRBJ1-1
CATSRLPTGREAFF
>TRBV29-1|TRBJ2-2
CSGRAGASTGELFF
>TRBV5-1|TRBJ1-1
CASSLAGQDTEAFF
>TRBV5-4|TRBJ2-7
CASSLFGGYEQYF
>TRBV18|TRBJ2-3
CASSPIETSGRLGGTDTQYF
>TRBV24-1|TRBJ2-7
CATSDGRLAAQYF
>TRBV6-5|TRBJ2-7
CATKTGSYEQYF
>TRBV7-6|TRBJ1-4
CASSLGPSGREKLFF
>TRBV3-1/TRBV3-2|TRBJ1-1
CASSQAQGVGTEAFF
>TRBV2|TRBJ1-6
CASTGQGAYNSPLHF
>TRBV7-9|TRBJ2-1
CASSATTSGRPEQFF
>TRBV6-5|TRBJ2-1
CASSQNLAGQGEQFF
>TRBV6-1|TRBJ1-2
CASSTDRGLGYTF
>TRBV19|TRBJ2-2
CASSNRAGELFF
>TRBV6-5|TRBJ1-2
CASSSQGFNGYTF
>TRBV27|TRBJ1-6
CASSVSGRSYNSPLHF
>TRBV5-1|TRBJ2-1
CASSLALASLGNEQFF
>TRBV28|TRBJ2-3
CASSLGVDTDTQYF
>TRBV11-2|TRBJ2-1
CASSLRGQGTDEQFF
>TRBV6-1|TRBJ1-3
CASSESRLSGNTIYF
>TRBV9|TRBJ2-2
CASSASNWRSGTGELFF
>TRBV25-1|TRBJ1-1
CASSEPPGRGRNTEAFF